This T cell receptor beta chain stems from a study of T cells in Graves' hyperthyroidism and ophthalmopathy. RNA transcripts served as the template for amplifying TCR beta CDR3 regions. The HTBI primer set drove a first-round RT-PCR of the TCR CDR3. MiXCR, run by TCRdb on the multiplex PCR reads, gives a single entry per CDR3 protein. The repertoire has roughly 35,000 distinct CDR3 sequences, roughly half of them found once; the top ten carry 20% to 30%. Trimming stripped 4 bases from V and 5 bases from J, with 12 bases between. The CDR3 extends over 13 amino acids. CDR1 and CDR2 from the germline V gene are ENHRY and SYGVKD. General observations from the study: The authors' 13 V-J model separated ophthalmopathy from stable hyperthyroidism. Appearing also in blood were most of the thyroid clonotypes expanded above 0.001. The model made its ophthalmopathy prediction, and onset followed a median approximately 7 months later.

The table lists this clonotype with many counts. The antigen remains unidentified. This may be a read error, as it is one base from a much larger clone. Ophthalmopathy in the patients scored at least 3 on Clinical Activity Score and at least 4 on NOSPECS grade, lasting under 3 months. The V call is TRBV10-3, the J call TRBJ2-7; D perhaps matches TRBD2 (6 bases). The origin of this receptor is a woman between 40 and 50 years old with Graves' ophthalmopathy. The material sequenced was blood. The CDR3: CAISGREVHEQYF. In nucleotides, the CDR3 is TGTGCCATCAGTGGCAGGGAGGTCCACGAGCAGTACTTC.